The clone carrying this TCR beta chain has ten or more counts. Antigen: not known. TCRdb processed the multiplex PCR reads anew with MiXCR; each CDR3 protein has one entry. The profile shows fewer than 90,000 distinct CDR3 sequences, roughly 29% of them singletons. These data are taken from a study of breast tumors, draining lymph nodes, adjacent tissues. Study conclusions and caveats: Most tumor T cells seemingly derive from lymph node, then expand in tumor. Compared with lymph nodes, tumors were less diverse; compared with nontumor tissue, more. Luminal-like breast cancer showed significantly higher tumor–nontumor repertoire similarity than basal-like.

Axillary draining lymph nodes of breast cancer patients supplied the node samples. This clonotype was obtained from a female donor with breast cancer. Some clones in this sample may be carry-over from other donors' samples. Specimen: axillary lymph node tissue.

The CDR3 coding sequence is TGTGCCAGCAGCCAGGCCGGGACAGCCTACGAGCAGTACTTC. Translated: CASSQAGTAYEQYF. The gene calls are TRBV5-6 and TRBJ2-7; the match to TRBD1 covers 7 bases. Germline lookup yields CDR1 SGHDT and CDR2 YYEEEE. This CDR3 region has 14 residues. Trimming at V came to 4 bases and at J to 2 bases, leaving 6 bases not matched to a gene. Full variable domain (missing parts from reference TRBV5-6 and TRBJ2-7): DAGVTQSPTHLIKTRGQQVTLRCSPKSGHDTVSWYQQALGQGPQFIFQYYEEEERQRGNFPDRFSGHQFPNYSSELNVNALLLGDSALYLCASSQAGTAYEQYFGPGTRLTVT.